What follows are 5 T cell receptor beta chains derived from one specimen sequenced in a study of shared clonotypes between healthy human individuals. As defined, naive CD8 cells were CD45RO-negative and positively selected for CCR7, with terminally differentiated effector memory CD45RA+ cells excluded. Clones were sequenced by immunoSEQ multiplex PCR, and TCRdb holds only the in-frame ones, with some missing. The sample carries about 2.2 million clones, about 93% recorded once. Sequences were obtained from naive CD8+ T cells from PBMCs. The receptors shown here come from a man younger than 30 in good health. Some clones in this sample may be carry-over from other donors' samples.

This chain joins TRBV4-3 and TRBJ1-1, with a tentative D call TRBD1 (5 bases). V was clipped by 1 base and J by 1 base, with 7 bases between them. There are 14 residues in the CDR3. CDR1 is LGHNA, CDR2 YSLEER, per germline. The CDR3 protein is CASSQGQTNTEAFF. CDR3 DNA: TGCGCCAGCAGCCAAGGACAGACGAACACTGAAGCTTTCTTT.

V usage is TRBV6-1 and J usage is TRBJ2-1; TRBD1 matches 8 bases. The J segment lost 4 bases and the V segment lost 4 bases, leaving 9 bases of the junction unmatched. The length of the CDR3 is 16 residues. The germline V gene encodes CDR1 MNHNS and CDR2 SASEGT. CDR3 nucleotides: TGTGCCAGCAGTGCAAGGACGGGACAGGTTTACAATGAGCAGTTCTTC. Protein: CASSARTGQVYNEQFF.

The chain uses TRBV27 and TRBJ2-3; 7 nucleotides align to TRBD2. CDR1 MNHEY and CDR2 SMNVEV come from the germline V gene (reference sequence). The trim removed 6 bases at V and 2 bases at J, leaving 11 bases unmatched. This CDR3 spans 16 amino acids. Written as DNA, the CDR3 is TGTGCCAGCAGCACGACTAGCACCCTATACACAGATACGCAGTATTTT. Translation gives CASSTTSTLYTDTQYF.

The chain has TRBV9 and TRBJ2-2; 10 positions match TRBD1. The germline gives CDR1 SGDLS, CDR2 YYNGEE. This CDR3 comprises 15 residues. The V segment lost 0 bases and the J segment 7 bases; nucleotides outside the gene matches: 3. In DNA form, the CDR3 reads TGTGCCAGCAGCGTAGGACAGGGGGCTGGCGGGGAGCTGTTTTTT. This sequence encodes CASSVGQGAGGELFF.

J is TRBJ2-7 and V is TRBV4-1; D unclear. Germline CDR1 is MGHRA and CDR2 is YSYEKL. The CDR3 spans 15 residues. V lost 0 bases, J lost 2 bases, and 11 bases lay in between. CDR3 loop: CASSQDLASTYEQYF. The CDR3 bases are TGCGCCAGCAGCCAAGATCTGGCCAGCACCTACGAGCAGTACTTC.